The 14 T cell receptor beta chains in this list originate from one sample, sequenced in a study of cytomegalovirus exposure and HLA in healthy donors. This PCR relied on a set of 60 Vbeta primers and 13 Jbeta primers. Method: immunoSEQ multiplex PCR; TCRdb's copy keeps in-frame clones and lacks some. This sample's clone table lists about 200,000 clones. Material: PBMCs. Receptors were obtained from a woman aged 30 to 39 in good health and CMV-seropositive.

This chain uses TRBV2 with TRBJ1-4; TRBD1 is a possible D gene (5 bases). CDR1 is SNHLY and CDR2 is FYNNEI in the germline V gene. V lost 6 bases to trimming and J lost 5 bases, with 13 bases between them. The CDR3 spans 14 residues. The CDR3 DNA is TGTGCCAGCAGGGAGACAGCCGCAAATGAAAAACTGTTTTTT. Translating it yields CASRETAANEKLFF.

The DNA for the CDR3 is TGCGCCAGCAGCTTGTCGCAGGTTGGAGATACGCAGTATTTT. Protein product: CASSLSQVGDTQYF. The rearrangement links TRBV5-1 to TRBJ2-3; D remains unclear. The CDR3 has 14 residues. V was cut by 1 base and J by 5 bases, with 11 bases left in between. Germline CDR1 reads SGHRS; CDR2 reads YFSETQ.

V gene TRBV30 combines with J gene TRBJ1-4; 7 nucleotides match TRBD1. The germline V gene has CDR1 GTSNPN and CDR2 SVGIG (reference sequence). V lost 5 bases and J lost 4; bases outside the gene matches: 7. The CDR3 runs 14 residues. The CDR3 sequence: CAWGRTGINEKLFF. CDR3 coding DNA: TGTGCCTGGGGAAGGACAGGCATTAATGAAAAACTGTTTTTT.

J is TRBJ2-7 and V is TRBV5-6, with TRBD2 identical over 9 bases. J lost 6 bases, V lost 3 bases, and 7 bases had no gene match. The CDR3 loop spans 14 amino acids. Looked up from germline, CDR1 is SGHDT and CDR2 is YYEEEE. CDR3 residues: CASSSGTSFLEQYF. The DNA of the CDR3 is TGTGCCAGCAGCTCCGGGACTAGCTTCCTCGAGCAGTACTTC.

The chain recombines TRBV6-5 with TRBJ1-1; D not certain. Germline V CDR1 and CDR2: MNHEY, SVGAGI. V shed 2 bases and J shed 4 bases, with 11 bases lying between them. The CDR3 contains 14 residues. The CDR3 sequence: CASSYAPSSTEAFF. CDR3 DNA: TGTGCCAGCAGTTACGCCCCTTCGAGCACTGAAGCTTTCTTT.

V usage is TRBV28 and J usage is TRBJ1-5, with D tentatively TRBD1 (6 bases). Germline V gene sequence: CDR1 MDHEN, CDR2 SYDVKM. Deletions cut 3 bases from V and 2 bases from J, with 11 bases between. This CDR3 is built from 15 residues. DNA for the CDR3: TGTGCCAGCAGTTTTAACAGGGTGGGCAATCAGCCCCAGCATTTT. This gives the protein CASSFNRVGNQPQHF.

The V gene is TRBV19, the J gene TRBJ2-6, with 11 bases fitting TRBD1. Trimming removed 7 bases from V and 1 base from J; junction bases left unmatched: 12. The CDR3 length is 19 residues. CDR1 and CDR2 (germline): LNHDA, SQIVND (reference sequence). CDR3 bases: TGTGCCAGTACCAAATCGGCCGGGACAGGGGGATCTGGGGCCAACGTCCTGACTTTC. It encodes CASTKSAGTGGSGANVLTF.

This chain joins TRBV5-1 and TRBJ2-1; 8 nucleotides agree with TRBD2. Trimming cost V 0 bases and J 5 bases; bases outside gene matches: 4. In germline, CDR1 is SGHRS, CDR2 YFSETQ. CDR3 size: 15 residues. CDR3 in amino acids: CASSLALAENNEQFF. The CDR3 nucleotides are TGCGCCAGCAGCTTGGCACTAGCGGAGAACAATGAGCAGTTCTTC.

The V and J genes are TRBV27 and TRBJ2-7; 13 bases match TRBD2. Looked up from germline, CDR1 is MNHEY and CDR2 is SMNVEV (reference sequence). With 3 bases clipped from V and 2 bases from J, the junction kept 4 bases outside the gene matches. This CDR3 comprises 16 residues. CDR3 protein: CASSLGGLAGTYEQYF. The CDR3 nucleotides are TGTGCCAGCAGTTTGGGGGGACTAGCGGGGACCTACGAGCAGTACTTC.

The V call is TRBV18, the J call TRBJ2-1; 11 bases fit TRBD2. This CDR3 is built from 17 residues. Germline CDR1 and CDR2: KGHSH and LQKENI. V lost 3 bases, J lost 6 bases, and 10 bases stayed unmatched. In DNA form, the CDR3 reads TGTGCCAGCTCACCCGTAGCGGGGGGGCCGGGAAGCAATGAGCAGTTCTTC. It yields the protein CASSPVAGGPGSNEQFF.

The chain is built from TRBV6-1 and TRBJ1-6, with TRBD1 matching over 8 bases. This CDR3 is built from 15 residues. The J segment lost 5 bases and the V segment lost 4 bases, leaving 4 bases of the junction unmatched. In germline, CDR1 is MNHNS, CDR2 SASEGT. DNA for the CDR3: TGTGCCAGCAGTGTGGACAGGGTTGATAATTCACCCCTCCACTTT. It encodes CASSVDRVDNSPLHF.

The J gene is TRBJ2-7, the V gene TRBV18; 7 bases map to TRBD1. CDR1 and CDR2 (germline): KGHSH, LQKENI. With V trimmed by 3 bases and J by 2 bases, 4 bases remained unmatched. This CDR3 is built from 14 residues. The CDR3 region is CASSPGTVTYEQYF. DNA of the CDR3: TGTGCCAGCTCACCCGGGACAGTAACCTACGAGCAGTACTTC.

As for this clone: The junction differs from germline at one of its ends, possibly a read error. The CDR3 region has the DNA TGTGCCAGCAGTTTATGGGAGCGACAGGGTGGGGGGATCTTC. It is translated as CASSLWERQGGGIF. V usage is TRBV28 and J usage is TRBJ2-1, with a possible D match to TRBD1 (7 bases). The CDR3 loop spans 14 amino acids. The germline V gene encodes CDR1 MDHEN and CDR2 SYDVKM. Complete variable domain (other parts from reference TRBV28 and TRBJ2-1): DVKVTQSSRYLVKRTGEKVFLECVQDMDHENMFWYRQDPGLGLRLIYFSYDVKMKEKGDIPEGYSVSREKKERFSLILESASTNQTSMYLCASSLWERQGGGIFGPGTRLTVL.

This chain links TRBV4-3 with TRBJ1-3, with a tentative D call TRBD1 (5 bases). The CDR3 length is 17 residues. The ends were cut back, 0 bases at V and 0 bases at J, with 12 bases in the middle. Germline assignment: CDR1 LGHNA and CDR2 YSLEER. CDR3 loop: CASSQELLGDSGNTIYF. The CDR3 nucleotides are TGCGCCAGCAGCCAAGAATTGTTAGGGGACTCTGGAAACACCATATATTTT.